One and the same sample provided the 26 T cell receptor beta chains below, sequenced in a study of shared clonotypes between healthy human individuals. The repertoire was sequenced with immunoSEQ multiplex PCR; TCRdb's copy has only in-frame clones and lacks some. The repertoire has approximately 2,300,000 clones, about nine tenths of them found once; the top ten carry approximately 0.4%. Material: naive CD4+ T cells from PBMCs. Subset in this sample: CD45RA+ positively selected. The receptors come from a man aged 18 to 29 in good health. Some clones in this sample may be carry-over from other donors' samples.

V and J are TRBV5-6 and TRBJ1-2; D possibly corresponds to TRBD1 (5 bases). The CDR3 totals 15 residues. In germline, CDR1 is SGHDT, CDR2 YYEEEE. V gave up 0 bases and J gave up 6 bases, with 15 bases separating them. The CDR3 loop reads CASSLGRGQGNGYTF. In nucleotides, the CDR3 is TGTGCCAGCAGCTTGGGTCGCGGGCAGGGAAATGGCTACACCTTC.

V is TRBV10-3 and J is TRBJ2-7; the match to TRBD2 covers 11 bases. The junction had 5 bases not matched to a gene; V was cut back by 3 bases and J by 1 base. The CDR3 consists of 16 residues. The V gene's germline CDR1 is ENHRY and CDR2 SYGVKD. The CDR3 sequence: CAISDPRTSGSYEQYF. Here the CDR3 DNA reads TGTGCCATCAGTGATCCCCGGACTAGCGGGTCCTACGAGCAGTACTTC.

The chain employs TRBV29-1 and TRBJ1-1; 10 bases agree with TRBD1. The J segment lost 4 bases and the V segment lost 4 bases, leaving 9 bases of the junction unmatched. The germline gives CDR1 SQVTM, CDR2 ANQGSEA. The CDR3 consists of 15 residues. CDR3 sequence: CSVGGQGGKITEAFF. In nucleotides, the CDR3 is TGCAGCGTTGGCGGACAGGGGGGGAAGATCACTGAAGCTTTCTTT.

Worth noting for this clone: The same CDR3 also results from other DNA sequences found in this sample. The chain has TRBV6-5 and TRBJ2-1; D may be TRBD2 (5 bases). Trimming pared 5 bases from V and 0 bases from J, leaving 5 bases between. Germline V lookup: CDR1 MNHEY, CDR2 SVGAGI. The CDR3 runs 13 residues. The DNA of the CDR3 is TGTGCCAGCAGTCGGGACTCCTACAATGAGCAGTTCTTC. Amino acid sequence: CASSRDSYNEQFF.

This chain joins TRBV7-2 and TRBJ2-3, with 12 bases lining up with TRBD2. This CDR3 has 17 residues. Per the germline V gene, CDR1 is SGHTA and CDR2 is FQGNSA. Germline trimming cut 2 bases from V and 0 bases from J; bases unmatched to any gene: 3. The CDR3 here is CASSLFGTSGSTDTQYF. The CDR3 DNA is TGTGCCAGCAGCTTATTTGGGACTAGCGGGAGCACAGATACGCAGTATTTT.

V and J are TRBV7-8 and TRBJ2-1; 11 positions agree with TRBD2. Germline V lookup: CDR1 SGHVS, CDR2 FQNEAQ. The ends lost 6 bases at V and 8 bases at J; junction bases unmatched: 12. The CDR3 runs to 16 residues. The DNA of the CDR3 is TGTGCCAGCAGTCTTCTCCTAGCGGGAGGTCTCGATGAGCAGTTCTTC. It yields the protein CASSLLLAGGLDEQFF.

The chain joins TRBV12-5 to TRBJ1-1, with D perhaps TRBD1 (5 bases). This CDR3 region has 16 residues. The germline gives CDR1 LGHNT, CDR2 FRNRAP. V was trimmed by 2 bases and J by 8 bases, leaving 21 bases between them. For the CDR3, the DNA is TGTGCTAGTGGTTTGTACACCGGCCGGGACGGCCGAGAAGCTTTCTTT. This translates into CASGLYTGRDGREAFF.

Worth noting for this clone: Additional DNA sequences in this sample encode the identical CDR3. V and J are TRBV5-1 and TRBJ2-1; D not certain. Trimming removed 0 bases from V and 7 bases from J, with 8 bases in between. The V gene's germline CDR1 is SGHRS and CDR2 YFSETQ. This CDR3 region has 13 residues. In DNA, the CDR3 is TGCGCCAGCAGCTTGGGCCTTTATAATGAGCAGTTCTTC. Translation gives CASSLGLYNEQFF.

The V gene is TRBV6-5, the J gene TRBJ1-4; no definite D call. CDR1 and CDR2 from the germline V gene are MNHEY and SVGAGI. The CDR3 has 14 amino acids. Trimming removed 6 bases from V and 3 bases from J, with 11 bases in between. The CDR3 sequence is CASSPGWANEKLFF. CDR3 bases: TGTGCCAGCAGCCCCGGATGGGCTAATGAAAAACTGTTTTTT.

The chain combines TRBV5-1 with TRBJ2-7; D is possibly TRBD1 or TRBD2 (5 bases each). Germline CDR1 SGHRS, CDR2 YFSETQ. V was clipped by 2 bases and J by 2 bases, with 11 bases between them. The CDR3 length is 14 residues. CDR3 nucleotide sequence: TGCGCCAGCAGCTTTGAGGGGCTCACCTACGAGCAGTACTTC. It is translated as CASSFEGLTYEQYF.

The gene calls are TRBV7-3 and TRBJ1-5; a possible D gene is TRBD1 (5 bases). Trimming cost V 5 bases and J 6 bases, with 11 bases left between them. The CDR3 loop spans 13 amino acids. Germline V CDR1 and CDR2: SGHTA, FQGTGA. DNA for the CDR3: TGTGCCAGCAGCCCTGCTGGGGGTCAGCCCCAGCATTTT. Residues: CASSPAGGQPQHF.

The J gene is TRBJ1-1, the V gene TRBV11-1; 8 bases align to TRBD1. J lost 7 bases, V lost 3 bases, and 13 bases had no gene match. The CDR3 consists of 16 residues. Per germline, CDR1 SGHAT and CDR2 FQDESV (reference sequence). CDR3 sequence reads: CASSFYPIPGTGEAFF. As DNA, the CDR3 is TGTGCCAGCAGCTTTTACCCGATTCCAGGGACAGGTGAAGCTTTCTTT.

Worth noting for this clone: This specimen includes other DNA sequences encoding the same CDR3. The V gene is TRBV9, the J gene TRBJ1-5; D uncertain. This CDR3 has 15 amino acids. Per germline, CDR1 SGDLS and CDR2 YYNGEE. V was shortened by 0 bases and J by 2 bases, with 9 bases between the two germline ends. The CDR3 loop reads CASSVGGEGNQPQHF. The CDR3 coding sequence is TGTGCCAGCAGCGTAGGCGGGGAGGGCAATCAGCCCCAGCATTTT.

The chain carries TRBV4-1 and TRBJ1-4; D unresolved. Germline V CDR1 and CDR2: MGHRA, YSYEKL. The V and J ends lost 1 base and 7 bases respectively, with 10 bases between them. The length of the CDR3 is 14 residues. CDR3 in amino acids: CASSQVGRPEKLFF. The DNA of the CDR3 is TGCGCCAGCAGCCAAGTAGGGAGGCCTGAAAAACTGTTTTTT.

V gene TRBV7-9 combines with J gene TRBJ1-2, with D possibly being TRBD1 (6 bases). V was clipped by 5 bases and J by 4 bases, with 17 bases between them. Per the germline V gene, CDR1 is SEHNR and CDR2 is FQNEAQ (reference sequence). The CDR3 spans 15 residues. The CDR3 reads CASSTSGGGTYGYTF. CDR3 bases: TGTGCCAGCAGCACAAGTGGGGGGGGCACCTATGGCTACACCTTC.

The chain combines TRBV7-9 with TRBJ2-1; a weak D match, TRBD2 (7 bases). CDR1 is SEHNR and CDR2 is FQNEAQ in the germline V gene (reference sequence). The CDR3 runs 18 residues. V lost 5 bases, J lost 1 base, and 21 bases lay in between. The CDR3 here is CASSPGGGARGSYNEQFF. The CDR3 DNA reads as TGTGCCAGCAGCCCTGGTGGGGGGGCTCGCGGGTCCTACAATGAGCAGTTCTTC.

V gene TRBV11-2 combines with J gene TRBJ2-7; no clear D gene. The germline gives CDR1 SGHAT, CDR2 FQNNGV. V dropped 2 bases and J dropped 4 bases, with 21 bases sitting between them. The CDR3 spans 17 residues. The CDR3 sequence is CASSLKPPDSPSYEQYF. CDR3 nucleotides: TGTGCCAGCAGCTTAAAGCCGCCGGATAGCCCTTCATACGAGCAGTACTTC. Drawing the rest from reference TRBV11-2 and TRBJ2-7, the complete variable domain is EAGVAQSPRYKIIEKRQSVAFWCNPISGHATLYWYQQILGQGPKLLIQFQNNGVVDDSQLPKDRFSAERLKGVDSTLKIQPAKLEDSAVYLCASSLKPPDSPSYEQYFGPGTRLTVT.

This clone has a single count. The CDR3 nucleotides read TGTGCCAGCAGCCCGGGGACAGGGACCTACAATGAGCAGTTCTTC. Translation: CASSPGTGTYNEQFF. The rearrangement links TRBV11-2 to TRBJ2-1; the match to TRBD1 covers 9 bases. V gave up 5 bases and J gave up 2 bases; unmatched junction bases: 4. Germline CDR1 and CDR2: SGHAT and FQNNGV. The CDR3 spans 15 residues.

Remarks on this clone: Other DNA sequences in the sample encode the same CDR3. The genes are TRBV14 and TRBJ2-1; D is ambiguous. V was clipped by 0 bases and J by 4 bases, with 4 bases between them. CDR1 and CDR2 from the germline V gene are SGHDN and FVKESK. The CDR3 consists of 13 residues. CDR3 nucleotides: TGTGCCAGCAGCCAAGATCGGTACAATGAGCAGTTCTTC. Amino acids: CASSQDRYNEQFF. Drawing the rest from reference TRBV14 and TRBJ2-1, the complete variable domain is EAGVTQFPSHSVIEKGQTVTLRCDPISGHDNLYWYRRVMGKEIKFLLHFVKESKQDESGMPNNRFLAERTGGTYSTLKVQPAELEDSGVYFCASSQDRYNEQFFGPGTRLTVL.

The chain is built from TRBV6-6 and TRBJ1-2, with a tentative D call TRBD1 (5 bases). The CDR3 runs 13 residues. Between the trimmed V and J ends, which lost 5 bases and 4 bases, there was a span of 11 bases. Germline V CDR1 and CDR2: MNHNY, SVGAGI (reference sequence). The CDR3 nucleotides read TGTGCCAGCAGTCAATCAGGGACCTATGGCTACACCTTC. Its translation: CASSQSGTYGYTF.

The chain carries TRBV5-1 and TRBJ2-1; TRBD2 agrees at 8 bases. The germline V gene has CDR1 SGHRS and CDR2 YFSETQ. The length of the CDR3 is 14 residues. J was trimmed by 4 bases and V by 5 bases; bases with no gene match: 5. This chain's CDR3 is CASRWSGSYNEQFF. The CDR3 DNA reads as TGCGCCAGCAGGTGGAGCGGGAGTTACAATGAGCAGTTCTTC.

This chain connects TRBV28 to TRBJ1-1, with D unresolved. The CDR3 length is 12 residues. Deletions cut 5 bases from V and 9 bases from J, with 13 bases between. Per the germline V gene, CDR1 is MDHEN and CDR2 is SYDVKM. The CDR3 loop reads CASSPHKIKAFF. The CDR3 DNA reads as TGTGCCAGCAGTCCCCACAAGATTAAAGCTTTCTTT.

The V call is TRBV7-3, the J call TRBJ2-2; the D gene could be TRBD1 or TRBD2 (6 bases each). V shed 0 bases and J shed 6 bases, with 14 bases lying between them. The CDR3 sequence is 16 residues long. The germline CDR1 and CDR2 sequences are SGHTA and FQGTGA. The CDR3 protein is CASSLTRGALPGELFF. In DNA form, the CDR3 reads TGTGCCAGCAGCTTAACGAGGGGGGCTCTCCCCGGGGAGCTGTTTTTT. The variable domain in full, with the rest retrieved from reference TRBV7-3 and TRBJ2-2, is GAGVSQTPSNKVTEKGKYVELRCDPISGHTALYWYRQSLGQGPEFLIYFQGTGAADDSGLPNDRFFAVRPEGSVSTLKIQRTERGDSAVYLCASSLTRGALPGELFFGEGSRLTVL.

This clone was seen once. The chain combines TRBV7-6 with TRBJ2-3, with D unclear. Germline V CDR1 and CDR2: SGHVS, FNYEAQ. V was shortened by 8 bases and J by 0 bases, with 12 bases between the two germline ends. The CDR3 spans 14 residues. CDR3 nucleotides: TGTGCCAGCCCAGGCCCCCCTAGCACAGATACGCAGTATTTT. Its translation: CASPGPPSTDTQYF.

J is TRBJ1-5 and V is TRBV7-9; D is unclear. From germline, CDR1 is SEHNR and CDR2 FQNEAQ (reference sequence). The CDR3 spans 13 residues. The V end was cut by 1 base, the J end by 9 bases, with 10 bases between. The CDR3 DNA follows: TGTGCCAGCAGCTTAGGGGAGGGTTGGCCCCAGCATTTT. Residues: CASSLGEGWPQHF.

The V call is TRBV5-1, the J call TRBJ2-3; D remains ambiguous. V lost 0 bases and J 3 bases, leaving 14 bases between the germline ends. This CDR3 comprises 16 residues. Germline loops: CDR1 SGHRS, CDR2 YFSETQ. This chain's CDR3 is CASSLAVSAATDTQYF. CDR3 nucleotides: TGCGCCAGCAGCTTGGCCGTGTCGGCGGCTACAGATACGCAGTATTTT.